Below are 10 T cell receptor beta chains sequenced from a single sample in a study of blood T cell repertoires in COVID-19. Data came from immunoSEQ multiplex PCR; TCRdb stores just in-frame clones and leaves some out. The sample lists about 430,000 clones, approximately 91% seen once, with 1.4% in the top ten. Sequencing was performed on PBMCs or T cells enriched from blood (not recorded which). Receptors were obtained from a young woman who had been exposed to COVID-19.

Written as DNA, the CDR3 is TGTGCCAGCAGTTACCATTTCGGGGACAGAAAAGAGACCCAGTACTTC. Protein product: CASSYHFGDRKETQYF. J is TRBJ2-5 and V is TRBV6-2 or TRBV6-3; 7 bases fit TRBD1. The CDR3 has 16 amino acids. Germline V gene data show CDR1 as MNHEY and CDR2 as SVGEGT. The trim removed 2 bases at V and 3 bases at J, leaving 9 bases unmatched.

V is TRBV29-1 and J is TRBJ2-2; D perhaps matches TRBD2 (5 bases). This CDR3 contains 15 residues. The V end was cut by 5 bases, the J end by 1 base, with 14 bases between. Germline V gene lookup returns CDR1 SQVTM and CDR2 ANQGSEA. The CDR3: CSVLPPGENTGELFF. For the CDR3, the DNA is TGCAGCGTTCTTCCCCCCGGGGAGAACACCGGGGAGCTGTTTTTT.

The chain links TRBV11-1 to TRBJ2-3, with 7 bases aligning to TRBD2. V lost 5 bases to trimming and J lost 2 bases; unmatched junction nucleotides: 4. From germline, CDR1 is SGHAT and CDR2 FQDESV (reference sequence). There are 14 residues in the CDR3. The CDR3 sequence: CASSPSGPTDTQYF. Written as DNA, the CDR3 is TGTGCCAGCAGCCCTAGCGGCCCCACAGATACGCAGTATTTT.

As to this clone: This sample also contains other DNA sequences that code for the same CDR3. The chain uses TRBV9 and TRBJ2-1; 7 bases map to TRBD2. The length of the CDR3 is 13 residues. Per the germline V gene, CDR1 is SGDLS and CDR2 is YYNGEE. Trimming at V came to 0 bases and at J to 6 bases, leaving 0 bases not matched to a gene. The CDR3 region has the DNA TGTGCCAGCAGCGTAGCGGGGGGCAATGAGCAGTTCTTC. As protein: CASSVAGGNEQFF.

This clone was detected only a few times. The chain couples TRBV28 to TRBJ1-4; D gene uncertain. This CDR3 is built from 14 residues. V was cut by 7 bases and J by 9 bases, with 18 bases left in between. Looked up from germline, CDR1 is MDHEN and CDR2 is SYDVKM. CDR3 residues: CASTTGVGGKKLFF. The CDR3 bases are TGTGCCAGCACCACCGGTGTTGGAGGGAAAAAACTGTTTTTT.

In this sample, this clone turned up a few times. The genes are TRBV4-1 and TRBJ1-1, with D uncertain. The CDR3 consists of 14 residues. Germline lookup yields CDR1 MGHRA and CDR2 YSYEKL. V lost 3 bases to trimming and J lost 1 base, with 9 bases between them. Written as DNA, the CDR3 is TGCGCCAGCAGCCAGCGCTCAGGGAACACTGAAGCTTTCTTT. Its translation is CASSQRSGNTEAFF.

The rearrangement uses TRBV4-1 and TRBJ2-5; TRBD1 matches at 10 bases. CDR1 MGHRA and CDR2 YSYEKL come from the germline V gene. The CDR3 has 14 amino acids. The V segment lost 4 bases and the J segment 5 bases; nucleotides outside the gene matches: 4. CDR3 amino acids: CASSPDRGGETQYF. The CDR3 DNA follows: TGCGCCAGCAGCCCGGACAGGGGGGGGGAGACCCAGTACTTC.

The rearrangement links TRBV14 to TRBJ2-2, with 8 nucleotides matching TRBD2. The CDR3 is 15 residues long. Germline trimming cut 3 bases from V and 7 bases from J; bases unmatched to any gene: 7. The germline V gene has CDR1 SGHDN and CDR2 FVKESK. As DNA, the CDR3 is TGTGCCAGCAGCCAGGGACTAGGCCTCGGCGGGGAGCTGTTTTTT. Amino acids: CASSQGLGLGGELFF.

This chain joins TRBV5-4 and TRBJ2-5; 8 bases map to TRBD1. V was clipped by 0 bases and J by 3 bases; unmatched bases: 4. CDR1 and CDR2 from the germline V gene are SGHNT and YYREEE (reference sequence). The CDR3 runs to 15 residues. The chain's CDR3 is CASSLGGQVKETQYF. The CDR3 DNA is TGTGCCAGCAGCTTGGGGGGACAGGTCAAAGAGACCCAGTACTTC.

The rearrangement uses TRBV11-2 and TRBJ1-1; no definite D call. The V gene's germline CDR1 is SGHAT and CDR2 FQNNGV. The CDR3 is made up of 11 amino acids. The germline V and J ends were trimmed by 0 bases and 8 bases, with 4 bases remaining between them. CDR3 nucleotide sequence: TGTGCCAGCAGCTTAGACTACGAAGCTTTCTTT. Its translation: CASSLDYEAFF.